A selection of T cell receptor beta chains follows, all from one sample in a study of T-cell memory formation after mild COVID-19. A single record per CDR3 protein comes from TCRdb applying MiXCR to the 5' RACE reads. This table has 160,000 or so distinct CDR3 sequences, less than 40% appearing once. Sequencing was done on a sample of PBMCs or a T cell subset sorted from them (not recorded which). These receptors all stem from an adult woman who had mild COVID-19 (a few samples of this study predate the infection). Cell type and time point are not known. Each CDR3 is given with its conserved first and last residue. D genes are given only for firm matches. A row's size may be missing; if present it is once, few, many or a size class.

size	V	D	J	DNA	CDR3
few	TRBV7-9	NA	TRBJ2-7	TGTGCCAGCAGCTTAGGCCAACAGGTGGTCTACGAGCAGTACTTC	CASSLGQQVVYEQYF
NA	TRBV4-1	NA	TRBJ1-1	TGCGCCAGCAGCCCCCCGCACTCTGAAGCTTTCTTT	CASSPPHSEAFF
many	TRBV7-6	TRBD2	TRBJ2-1	TGTGCCAGCAGCTTAGTATCCAGCGGGGGGACCTACAATGAGCAGTTCTTC	CASSLVSSGGTYNEQFF
few	TRBV28	TRBD2	TRBJ2-3	TGTGCCAGCAGTTTGTCGGCGGGAGGGGATACGCAGTATTTT	CASSLSAGGDTQYF
NA	TRBV7-9	NA	TRBJ2-5	TGTGCCAGCAGTCGCCATACTAGTCGGGGGCTCCTCCGAGCCCAGTACTTC	CASSRHTSRGLLRAQYF
few	TRBV9	NA	TRBJ2-7	TGTGCCAGCAGCCAGAGCGAGGTTTACGAGCAGTACTTC	CASSQSEVYEQYF
NA	TRBV27	TRBD2	TRBJ2-3	TGTGCCAGCAGTTCAAGACCGGGACTACCAACAGATACGCAGTATTTT	CASSSRPGLPTDTQYF
NA	TRBV4-1	NA	TRBJ2-3	TGCGCCAGCAGCAACGGGGATACGCAGTATTTT	CASSNGDTQYF
few	TRBV4-1	TRBD2	TRBJ2-7	TGCGCCAGCAGCCCCGGGGGGGTGAGCTACGAGCAGTACTTC	CASSPGGVSYEQYF
few	TRBV6-2/TRBV6-3	NA	TRBJ2-1	TGTGCCAGCAGTTACACAGGTCGGCTCGGAGGGCCTTCCTACAATGAGCAGTTCTTC	CASSYTGRLGGPSYNEQFF
NA	TRBV6-5	NA	TRBJ2-2	TGTGCCAGCAGTTACGTCCATCCCGGCGGGGAGCTGTTTTTT	CASSYVHPGGELFF
NA	TRBV9	TRBD1	TRBJ2-5	TGTGCCAGCAGCGTAAGGAGGGACAGGGTAGAGACCCAGTACTTC	CASSVRRDRVETQYF
NA	TRBV5-1	NA	TRBJ1-3	TGCGCCAGCAGCCCGGACTCCTCTGGAAACACCATATATTTT	CASSPDSSGNTIYF
NA	TRBV5-6	TRBD1	TRBJ2-7	TGTGCCAGCAGCCGACGTTTCAGGGGGCAATTTACCTACGAGCAGTACTTC	CASSRRFRGQFTYEQYF
few	TRBV5-1	TRBD1	TRBJ1-1	TGCGCCAGCAGCTTGGCAGATCCGGGACAGGAAGCTTTCTTT	CASSLADPGQEAFF
NA	TRBV2	NA	TRBJ1-5	TGTGCCAGCAGTGAAGCGCCGGAGAGCAATCAGCCCCAGCATTTT	CASSEAPESNQPQHF
NA	TRBV9	NA	TRBJ2-6	TGTGCCAGCAGCGCCGCAGGCCTCTCTGGGGCCAACGTCCTGACTTTC	CASSAAGLSGANVLTF
NA	TRBV29-1	TRBD1	TRBJ2-1	TGCAGCGTTGAACAGGGAAAGACAGGGAACAATGAGCAGTTCTTC	CSVEQGKTGNNEQFF
NA	TRBV29-1	NA	TRBJ1-2	TGCAGCGCCACAGGTTCCTGGGGCTATGGCTACACCTTC	CSATGSWGYGYTF
NA	TRBV27	TRBD2	TRBJ2-7	TGTGCCAGCAGTTTTACTAGCGGGAGGGCCTACGAGCAGTACTTC	CASSFTSGRAYEQYF
few	TRBV2	NA	TRBJ2-2	TGTGCCAGCAGTGGGGAGAACACCGGGGAGCTGTTTTTT	CASSGENTGELFF
NA	TRBV5-1	NA	TRBJ1-5	TGCGCCAGCAGCTTGGATTCGAGGAGGAATCAGCCCCAGCATTTT	CASSLDSRRNQPQHF
once	TRBV5-6	NA	TRBJ2-1	TGTGCCAGCAGCTGGACTGAACGAACTTACAATGAGCAGTTCTTC	CASSWTERTYNEQFF
many	TRBV11-2	TRBD2	TRBJ2-5	TGTGCCAGCAGCTTAGGACTAGCCGTGTTTGAGACCCAGTACTTC	CASSLGLAVFETQYF
few	TRBV7-2	NA	TRBJ1-5	TGTGCCAGCAGCTTAGTCGGGGGGCCCCAGCATTTT	CASSLVGGPQHF
few	TRBV6-5	TRBD2	TRBJ2-2	TGTGCCAGCAGTTACAGCGGGGCGAACACCGGGGAGCTGTTTTTT	CASSYSGANTGELFF
NA	TRBV29-1	NA	TRBJ2-2	TGCAGCGCGCGACCCCCGGGACCTTTCACCGGGGAGCTGTTTTTT	CSARPPGPFTGELFF
NA	TRBV4-1	NA	TRBJ1-1	TGCGCCAGCAGCCAAAACACAGGGTTAGATGGTGAAGCTTTCTTT	CASSQNTGLDGEAFF
few	TRBV5-4	NA	TRBJ2-2	TGTGCCAGCAGCTTCGGCAGGCTCGCGAACACCGGGGAGCTGTTTTTT	CASSFGRLANTGELFF
NA	TRBV7-9	NA	TRBJ2-1	TGTGCCAGCAGCTTAATTCCGAATGAGCAGTTCTTC	CASSLIPNEQFF
few	TRBV30	NA	TRBJ2-7	TGTGCCTGGATGGGAGGGGGACCTCCTTACGAGCAGTACTTC	CAWMGGGPPYEQYF
few	TRBV7-2	NA	TRBJ2-3	TGTGCCAGCAGCCCTCTCGTCTCTAAGAGCACAGATACGCAGTATTTT	CASSPLVSKSTDTQYF
once	TRBV12-3/TRBV12-4	NA	TRBJ1-5	TGTGCCAGCAAGGGTAGCAATCAGCCCCAGCATTTT	CASKGSNQPQHF
NA	TRBV21-1	NA	TRBJ1-1	TGTGCCAGCACCCCGAGAATACCCGGATCAGCTTTCTTT	CASTPRIPGSAFF
few	TRBV30	NA	TRBJ1-6	TGTGCCTGGGGAAGACAGTATAATTCACCCCTCCACTTT	CAWGRQYNSPLHF
few	TRBV6-5	NA	TRBJ2-7	TGTGCCAGCAGTACACCAGGGGGGAAGGTAACATACGAGCAGTACTTC	CASSTPGGKVTYEQYF
NA	TRBV6-2/TRBV6-3	TRBD1	TRBJ2-7	TGTGCCAGCAGTTCCCGGACAGGGGACTACTCCTACGAGCAGTACTTC	CASSSRTGDYSYEQYF
NA	TRBV4-3	TRBD1	TRBJ2-3	TGCGCCAGCAGCCAAACCTCGGGACAGGGCACAGATACGCAGTATTTT	CASSQTSGQGTDTQYF
NA	TRBV29-1	NA	TRBJ2-5	TGCAGCGTTGTCGGGGGCGGGGAGACCCAGTACTTC	CSVVGGGETQYF
few	TRBV9	NA	TRBJ2-1	TGTGCCAGCAGCGTGAGACAGGCAGGGTACAATGAGCAGTTCTTC	CASSVRQAGYNEQFF
NA	TRBV4-3	TRBD2	TRBJ2-5	TGCGCCAGCAGCCGGGGGACTAGCGGGAGGGTAGAGACCCAGTACTTC	CASSRGTSGRVETQYF
NA	TRBV11-2	NA	TRBJ1-1	TGTGCCAGCAGCCCTTCCGGGATAATGAACACTGAAGCTTTCTTT	CASSPSGIMNTEAFF
few	TRBV20-1	TRBD1	TRBJ2-2	TGCAGTGCTAGCAAGGCAGGGGGCGCCGGGGAGCTGTTTTTT	CSASKAGGAGELFF
few	TRBV12-3/TRBV12-4	TRBD1	TRBJ1-5	TGTGCCAGCAGTACGAGGAATATCGGGACAGGGGATCAGCCCCAGCATTTT	CASSTRNIGTGDQPQHF
NA	TRBV3-1	NA	TRBJ2-7	TGTGCCAGCAGCCTCCGCCTTGGGGGGCAACCCTACGAGCAGTACTTC	CASSLRLGGQPYEQYF
NA	TRBV12-3/TRBV12-4	NA	TRBJ1-5	TGTGCCAGCACCTGGGGGAGGGGTCAGCCCCAGCATTTT	CASTWGRGQPQHF
NA	TRBV28	NA	TRBJ2-1	TGTGCCAGCAGTTTTCAGACAGGAGACTACAATGAGCAGTTCTTC	CASSFQTGDYNEQFF
few	TRBV6-1	NA	TRBJ1-2	TGTGCCAGCAGTGAAGGACAGCGCTATGGCTACACCTTC	CASSEGQRYGYTF
NA	TRBV20-1	NA	TRBJ1-5	TGCAGTGCTAGCAGGATCCCCAATAGCAATCAGCCCCAGCATTTT	CSASRIPNSNQPQHF
NA	TRBV11-2	NA	TRBJ2-5	TGTGCCAGCAGCTCCCTAGTAGGCCCCCAAGAGACCCAGTACTTC	CASSSLVGPQETQYF
NA	TRBV7-3	NA	TRBJ2-2	TGTGCCAGCAGCTTAACCGGGTCCGGGGAGCTGTTTTTT	CASSLTGSGELFF
few	TRBV20-1	NA	TRBJ2-2	TGCAGTGCTAGAGACGGCGGAGCAAAACAAACCGGGGAGCTGTTTTTT	CSARDGGAKQTGELFF
NA	TRBV24-1	NA	TRBJ2-6	TGTGCCACCAGTGACAAGACAGGAACAGTCTCTGGGGCCAACGTCCTGACTTTC	CATSDKTGTVSGANVLTF
NA	TRBV5-8	TRBD2	TRBJ2-7	TGTGCCAGCAGCAAGACTAGCGGGAGCCGCTACGAGCAGTACTTC	CASSKTSGSRYEQYF
NA	TRBV4-1	NA	TRBJ1-1	TGCGCCAGCAGCCAAGACGGGGACATGAACACTGAAGCTTTCTTT	CASSQDGDMNTEAFF